This note documents a single T cell receptor beta chain sequence. Those enrolled in Seattle joined during active infection and were followed longitudinally afterward. The source of the sample is a study of blood T cell repertoires in COVID-19. About the research overall: Acute and convalescent COVID-19 samples came from the United States, Italy and Spain.

Germline CDR1 is LGHDT and CDR2 is YNNKEL (reference sequence). The CDR3 spans 15 residues. V lost 2 bases and J 5 bases, leaving 13 bases between the germline ends. In the study's own analysis: The assay estimated nucleated cells by amplifying reference gene primers. Assay: immunoSEQ multiplex PCR; the TCRdb copy retains only in-frame clones and omits some. V and J calls and clone size are given by that table; D and trimming were obtained from the DNA. This table holds 150,000 to 200,000 clones, approximately 87% found once. Sequencing was performed on peripheral blood. The V gene is TRBV3-1 (or the pseudogene TRBV3-2), the J gene TRBJ2-1; TRBD2 might be the D (6 bases). The sequence derives from a woman in her sixties or seventies with COVID-19, enrolled during active disease. CDR3 sequence (DNA): TGTGCCAGCAGCCAATGTCCTAGCGCTAACAATGAGCAGTTCTTC. Amino acids: CASSQCPSANNEQFF.